Below, 9 T cell receptor beta chains from the same sample are listed, as sequenced in a study of read filtering for tumor transcriptome and immune sequencing. Molecular barcoded adaptors covering alpha/delta and beta/gamma chains were used on approximately 400 ng RNA. Each CDR3 protein gets one entry after TCRdb re-called the reads with MiXCR. The table includes some 25,000 distinct CDR3 sequences, around a fifth detected once. The material sequenced was a population of CD138-negative cells sorted from bone marrow. Source of these receptors: a donor at least 40 years old with multiple myeloma.

This clonotype was observed at least ten times. The junction departs from the called germline gene at one end, perhaps through a read error. The rearrangement links TRBV5-1 to TRBJ2-2; D gene uncertain. This CDR3 has 17 residues. Germline V CDR1 and CDR2: SGHRS, YFSETQ. CDR3 coding DNA: TGCGCTAGCAGCTTTAACGGCGCCGGGCCGAACACCGGGGAGCTGTTTTTT. This gives the protein CASSFNGAGPNTGELFF. The whole variable domain, filled in from reference TRBV5-1 and TRBJ2-2, reads KAGVTQTPRYLIKTRGQQVTLSCSPISGHRSVSWYQQTPGQGLQFLFEYFSETQRNKGNFPGRFSGRQFSNSRSEMNVSTLELGDSALYLCASSFNGAGPNTGELFFGEGSRLTVL.

Concerning this clonotype: Lacking the conserved final phenylalanine or tryptophan, this CDR3 likely reflects a read error. This chain connects TRBV7-9 to TRBJ2-3, with D hard to call. This CDR3 has 12 amino acids. Germline assignment: CDR1 SEHNR and CDR2 FQNEAQ (reference sequence). The ends were cut back, 5 bases at V and 8 bases at J, with 11 bases in the middle. Written as DNA, the CDR3 is TGTGCCAGCAGCCAGTTGAACTCTACGCAGTATATT. Amino acids: CASSQLNSTQYI.

This clonotype showed up many times. The chain links TRBV29-1 to TRBJ1-5; TRBD1 might be the D (5 bases). V was trimmed by 6 bases and J by 1 base, leaving 10 bases between them. The germline CDR1 and CDR2 sequences are SQVTM and ANQGSEA. The CDR3 totals 13 residues. Here the CDR3 DNA reads TGCAGCGTGGCCCGGGACAGCAATCAGCCCCAGCATTTT. Translation: CSVARDSNQPQHF.

This clonotype has just a few counts. Possible read error: a much larger clone is one base away. The CDR3 does not end in the conserved phenylalanine or tryptophan, so this is likely a read error. This chain joins TRBV10-3 and TRBJ1-1; maybe TRBD1 (6 bases). V was pared by 4 bases and J by 5 bases, with 11 bases between. CDR1 is ENHRY and CDR2 is SYGVKD in the germline V gene. The CDR3 is made up of 13 amino acids. CDR3 region: CAISVGGATEAFS. CDR3 in DNA: TGTGCCATCAGTGTCGGGGGGGCGACTGAAGCTTTCTCT.

The chain carries TRBV20-1 and TRBJ2-7; D may be TRBD2 (5 bases). Germline V lookup: CDR1 DFQATT, CDR2 SNEGSKA (reference sequence). V lost 7 bases and J 4 bases, leaving 8 bases between the germline ends. The CDR3 extends over 10 amino acids. For the CDR3, the DNA is TGCAGTGTGGAGGATTACGAGCAGTACTTC. Its protein is CSVEDYEQYF.

This clonotype was seen repeatedly, ten times or more. The CDR3 nucleotides are TGTGCCAGCTCACCGAGTCTAGTGCACACAGATACGCAGTATTTT. Translating it yields CASSPSLVHTDTQYF. The rearrangement joins TRBV18 to TRBJ2-3, with D unclear. Between the trimmed V and J ends, which lost 3 bases and 2 bases, there was a span of 12 bases. The germline CDR1 and CDR2 sequences are KGHSH and LQKENI. CDR3 length equals 15 residues.

Comment on this clonotype: An end of the junction differs from the germline gene, which may be a read error. V and J are TRBV20-1 and TRBJ2-1; the D is unclear. The CDR3 loop spans 13 amino acids. The germline V gene encodes CDR1 DFQATT and CDR2 SNEGSKA (reference sequence). The CDR3: CCAAPPPYNEQFF. CDR3 nucleotide sequence: TGCTGTGCAGCGCCACCCCCATACAATGAGCAGTTCTTC.

The chain links TRBV29-1 to TRBJ2-7; TRBD2 might be the D (5 bases). This CDR3 is built from 15 residues. V was trimmed by 7 bases and J by 4 bases, leaving 23 bases between them. Germline V gene data show CDR1 as SQVTM and CDR2 as ANQGSEA. CDR3 residues: CSASRGRYTSYEQYF. The CDR3 DNA is TGCAGCGCCTCTCGCGGGCGGTACACATCATACGAGCAGTACTTC.

The chain is built from TRBV7-2 and TRBJ2-7; no clear D gene. V lost 9 bases and J lost 9, with 21 bases in between. The CDR3 spans 13 residues. The germline V gene has CDR1 SGHTA and CDR2 FQGNSA. The chain's CDR3 is CASSQDLHFMQYF. The CDR3 nucleotides are TGTGCCAGTAGCCAGGACCTCCATTTCATGCAGTACTTC. Together with reference TRBV7-2 and TRBJ2-7, the CDR3 gives the full variable domain: GAGVSQSPSNKVTEKGKDVELRCDPISGHTALYWYRQSLGQGLEFLIYFQGNSAPDKSGLPSDRFSAERTGGSVSTLTIQRTQQEDSAVYLCASSQDLHFMQYFGPGTRLTVT.